Listed below are T cell receptor beta chains from one sample, sequenced in a study of blood T cell repertoires in COVID-19. Measured with immunoSEQ multiplex PCR; TCRdb has only the in-frame clones, and not every one. Of nearly 30,000 clones listed, approximately 80% are singletons. Sequenced: peripheral blood. The receptors were sampled from an older woman with acute or convalescent COVID-19. CDR3s include the opening cysteine and the closing phenylalanine or tryptophan. The D gene is left open where the match is weak. Clone size is given for some rows only: seen once, a few or many times, or a class if the clone is expanded.

size	D	V	J	DNA	CDR3
NA	TRBD2	TRBV3-1/TRBV3-2	TRBJ2-2	TGTGCCAGCAGCCAAGATCGGCAGTCTGGAACTAGCGGGGAAACCGGGGAGCTGTTTTTT	CASSQDRQSGTSGETGELFF
NA	TRBD1	TRBV11-2	TRBJ2-7	TGTGCCAGCAGCTTAGATAATAACAGGGGTAGAGGCGAGCAGTACTTC	CASSLDNNRGRGEQYF
NA	NA	TRBV30	TRBJ1-1	TGTGCCTGGGAGTTTTACCTCGGGAACACTGAAGCTTTCTTT	CAWEFYLGNTEAFF
NA	NA	TRBV6-1	TRBJ1-1	TGTGCCAGCAGTGAGAGGCCCTTGGGGGGGAACACTGAAGCTTTCTTT	CASSERPLGGNTEAFF
NA	NA	TRBV9	TRBJ1-1	TGTGCCAGCAGCGTAGACGGGGGTGGCACTGAAGCTTTCTTT	CASSVDGGGTEAFF
NA	NA	TRBV3-1/TRBV3-2	TRBJ2-7	TGTGCCAGCAGCTTGCATGAGAGTGAGCAGTACTTC	CASSLHESEQYF
NA	TRBD2	TRBV28	TRBJ2-7	TGTGCCAGCAGTGGGACTAGCGGGAGCTTTGCTCAGCAGTACTTC	CASSGTSGSFAQQYF
NA	NA	TRBV28	TRBJ1-3	TGTGCCAGCAGGGGGGGAGGGGTAGGAAACACCATATATTTT	CASRGGGVGNTIYF
NA	NA	TRBV4-3	TRBJ1-3	TGCGCCAGCAGCCAAGATTACCCGACGGGATCTGGAAACACCATATATTTT	CASSQDYPTGSGNTIYF
few	TRBD2	TRBV7-2	TRBJ2-1	TGTGCCAGCAGCTCGGGGGAGACTAGCGGGAGAACCCATGAGCAGTTCTTC	CASSSGETSGRTHEQFF
once	NA	TRBV21-1	TRBJ1-1	TGTGCCAGCAGCATTGTGACAGGGGGAAACACTGAAGCTTTCTTT	CASSIVTGGNTEAFF
NA	TRBD1	TRBV5-4	TRBJ2-2	TGTGCCAGCAGCAGGGGACAGGGAAACACCGGGGAGCTGTTTTTT	CASSRGQGNTGELFF
NA	TRBD1	TRBV2	TRBJ2-7	TGTGCCAGCAGTTACAGGGGCTCCTACGAGCAGTACTTC	CASSYRGSYEQYF
NA	TRBD1	TRBV5-1	TRBJ2-7	TGCGCCAGCTCCAACGACAGGGATTTCTACGAGCAGTACTTC	CASSNDRDFYEQYF
once	NA	TRBV6-5	TRBJ1-6	TGTGCCAGCAGCCAACCCGGGGATTCACCCCTCCACTTT	CASSQPGDSPLHF
once	NA	TRBV14	TRBJ1-2	TGTGCCAGCAGCTCCGACTTAAAGGTGGTTGGCTACACCTTC	CASSSDLKVVGYTF
NA	NA	TRBV27	TRBJ2-7	TGTGCCAGCAGTCAGGACACCGACAACGAGCAGTACTTC	CASSQDTDNEQYF
few	TRBD1	TRBV2	TRBJ1-3	TGTGCCAGCAACCCGGGACAGGGCAAGACAAGCTCTGGAAACACCATATATTTT	CASNPGQGKTSSGNTIYF
NA	NA	TRBV28	TRBJ1-1	TGTGCCAGCAGTTTCAGGCAGAACACTGAAGCTTTCTTT	CASSFRQNTEAFF
NA	NA	TRBV29-1	TRBJ1-6	TGCAGCGTTGGCCTCAGGGAAAATTCACCCCTCCACTTT	CSVGLRENSPLHF
NA	TRBD1	TRBV4-1	TRBJ2-7	TGCGCCAGCAGCCCGGGACAGTCAACCTACGAGCAGTACTTC	CASSPGQSTYEQYF
once	NA	TRBV19	TRBJ2-1	TGTGCCAGTAGTCTAAGGGGGGGATACAATGAGCAGTTCTTC	CASSLRGGYNEQFF
NA	TRBD2	TRBV27	TRBJ2-2	TGTGCCAGCAGTTTTAGGACTAGCGGGGGGGCAGACACCGGGGAGCTGTTTTTT	CASSFRTSGGADTGELFF
NA	TRBD1	TRBV6-6	TRBJ1-2	TGTGCCAGCAGTTATATAGGGACAGGGACCTATGGCTACACCTTC	CASSYIGTGTYGYTF
few	NA	TRBV27	TRBJ2-7	TGTGCCAGCAGTCTCCTAACCTACGAGCAGTACTTC	CASSLLTYEQYF
NA	NA	TRBV28	TRBJ2-7	TGTGCCAGCAGTTACACCTACCCCGGACTTAGCTCCTACGAGCAGTACTTC	CASSYTYPGLSSYEQYF
NA	TRBD2	TRBV27	TRBJ2-7	TGTGCCAGCAGAACCGGGACTAGTAACGAGCAGTACTTC	CASRTGTSNEQYF
NA	NA	TRBV28	TRBJ1-3	TGTGCCAGCAGTCCAAGTAACAGGGCTGGAAACACCATATATTTT	CASSPSNRAGNTIYF
NA	NA	TRBV28	TRBJ1-2	TGTGCCAGCAGCCCGTCCCGTGGCTACACCTTC	CASSPSRGYTF
once	NA	TRBV5-6	TRBJ1-1	TGTGCCAGCAGCTTAACCAGTTGGAACACTGAAGCTTTCTTT	CASSLTSWNTEAFF
NA	NA	TRBV28	TRBJ2-5	TGTGCCAGCAGTTTAGCTGCGGGGATGAGGGAGACCCAGTACTTC	CASSLAAGMRETQYF
NA	NA	TRBV7-9	TRBJ1-4	TGTGCCAGCAGCTTAGCCCCGGGGAAGCAACTGTTTTTT	CASSLAPGKQLFF
NA	TRBD1	TRBV15	TRBJ1-4	TGTGCCACCAGCAGTGGGACAGGGAATGAAAAACTGTTTTTT	CATSSGTGNEKLFF
NA	NA	TRBV4-3	TRBJ1-1	TGCGCCAGCAGGTCTCCCCAGGCCCACACTGAAGCTTTCTTT	CASRSPQAHTEAFF
NA	NA	TRBV6-6	TRBJ2-4	TGTGCCAGCAGTTCCCTCCGGGACATACCTTACTTC	CASSSLRDIPYF
once	NA	TRBV28	TRBJ1-2	TGTGCCAGCAGCCCCACGGTGCTTAACTATGGCTACACCTTC	CASSPTVLNYGYTF
NA	NA	TRBV4-3	TRBJ2-7	TGCGCCAGCAGCTATACAGGTCTCCCCTACGAGCAGTACTTC	CASSYTGLPYEQYF
NA	TRBD1	TRBV27	TRBJ1-4	TGTGCCACCATGGACAGGGCACTCTCCCTCAGGACTAATGAAAAACTGTTTTTT	CATMDRALSLRTNEKLFF
once	NA	TRBV27	TRBJ2-2	TGTGCCAGCAGTCCTGGACTACTCGGGGAGCTGTTTTTT	CASSPGLLGELFF
NA	TRBD1	TRBV27	TRBJ2-7	TGTGCCAGCGCCGGGACAGGTGGGTCCTACGAGCAGTACTTC	CASAGTGGSYEQYF
NA	NA	TRBV7-7	TRBJ2-2	TGTGCTAGCAGCTCCTCCGACAGTCACACCGGGGAGCTGTTTTTT	CASSSSDSHTGELFF
once	TRBD2	TRBV14	TRBJ2-3	TGTGCCAGCAGCCAAAAAGGGACTAGCGGGGGGGCACAGTATTTT	CASSQKGTSGGAQYF
once	NA	TRBV7-9	TRBJ2-5	TGTGCCAGCAGCTTCGTCAGACAAGAGACCCAGTACTTC	CASSFVRQETQYF
NA	TRBD1	TRBV19	TRBJ2-7	TGTGCCAGTAGTTACGGACAGGGGCGGGTCTACGAGCAGTACTTC	CASSYGQGRVYEQYF
NA	NA	TRBV5-1	TRBJ1-2	TGCGCCAGCAGATTGGGTCAGGGTAGGAACTATGGCTACACCTTC	CASRLGQGRNYGYTF
NA	TRBD1	TRBV2	TRBJ1-4	TGTGCCAGCAGTGGCGACCGGGACAGGCCTGCAACTAATGAAAAACTGTTTTTT	CASSGDRDRPATNEKLFF
NA	NA	TRBV28	TRBJ1-5	TGTGCCACCACAGGGTGGGGCAATCAGCCCCAGCATTTT	CATTGWGNQPQHF
NA	NA	TRBV3-1/TRBV3-2	TRBJ2-5	TGTGCCAGCAGCCACCTAGACAGTTCCCAAGAGACCCAGTACTTC	CASSHLDSSQETQYF
few	NA	TRBV9	TRBJ1-1	TGTGCCAGCAGCGCTTATCCCACTGAAGCTTTCTTT	CASSAYPTEAFF
NA	NA	TRBV6-1	TRBJ1-2	TGTGCCAGCAGTGAAGAGCGGCCCTCTCCTATCTATGGCTACACCTTC	CASSEERPSPIYGYTF
NA	TRBD2	TRBV27	TRBJ2-3	TGTGCCAGCAGTTTTGGGAGGGGCACAGATACGCAGTATTTT	CASSFGRGTDTQYF
NA	TRBD2	TRBV28	TRBJ2-1	TGTGCCAGCAGTTTGGGCCTAGCGGGACTCGATGAGCAGTTCTTC	CASSLGLAGLDEQFF
NA	TRBD2	TRBV19	TRBJ2-3	TGTGCCAGTAGTATGACTAGCGGGGGGCGGACAGATACGCAGTATTTT	CASSMTSGGRTDTQYF
few	TRBD1	TRBV12-5	TRBJ2-7	TGTGCTAGTGGTATTACAGGGGGCCGAGAGCAGTACTTC	CASGITGGREQYF